This T cell receptor (beta chain) derives from a study of vaccination effects on CD4 cells after COVID-19. In the study overall: Every participant took two doses of the BNT162b2 or mRNA-1273 vaccine. Two recovered convalescent patients were sampled 16 days and one week pre-vaccination.

TCRdb's table, derived via immunoSEQ multiplex PCR, lists solely in-frame clones and lacks some. The sample comprises roughly 30,000 clones, 65% to 75% of which are singletons, and 25% to 30% rests with the top ten. Sequencing followed a ViraFEST assay step that expanded antigen-specific CD4+ T cells with viral peptide pools. Following 10 days of culture, CD4+ T cells were isolated. The infection with SARS-CoV-2 (confirmed by PCR) occurred in this person between March and December 2020. Half-medium changes using IL-2 medium occurred on days 3 and 7. To note about this clone: Its matching antigen is unknown.

The sequence was collected from a human donor who had a prior SARS-CoV-2 infection. The source material was CD4+ T cells from PBMCs cultured with a peptide pool, sampled before COVID-19 vaccination.

The CDR3 DNA is TGTGCCAGCAGCTCGGGACAGGGACCCTACAATGAGCAGTTCTTC. It encodes CASSSGQGPYNEQFF. This rearrangement joins TRBV7-2 to TRBJ2-1; 9 bases are shared with TRBD1. The junction had 3 bases not matched to a gene; V was cut back by 4 bases and J by 2 bases. This CDR3 region has 15 residues. Germline-derived CDR1 and CDR2 are SGHTA and FQGNSA.